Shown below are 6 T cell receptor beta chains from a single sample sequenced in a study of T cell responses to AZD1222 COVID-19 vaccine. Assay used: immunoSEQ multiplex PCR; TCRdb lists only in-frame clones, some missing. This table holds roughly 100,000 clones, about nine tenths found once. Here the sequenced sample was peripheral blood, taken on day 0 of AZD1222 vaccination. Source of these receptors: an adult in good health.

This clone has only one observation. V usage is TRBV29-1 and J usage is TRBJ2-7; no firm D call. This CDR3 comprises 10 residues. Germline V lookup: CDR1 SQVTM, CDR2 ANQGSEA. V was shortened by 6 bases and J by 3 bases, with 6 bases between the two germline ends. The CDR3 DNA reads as TGCAGCGTAGGCTACTACGAGCAGTACTTC. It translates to CSVGYYEQYF.

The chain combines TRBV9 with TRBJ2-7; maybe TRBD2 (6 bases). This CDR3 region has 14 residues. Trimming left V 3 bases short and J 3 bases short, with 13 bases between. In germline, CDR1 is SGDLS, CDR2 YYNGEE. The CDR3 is CASSERVGGYEQYF. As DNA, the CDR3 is TGTGCCAGCAGCGAGAGGGTCGGGGGCTACGAGCAGTACTTC.

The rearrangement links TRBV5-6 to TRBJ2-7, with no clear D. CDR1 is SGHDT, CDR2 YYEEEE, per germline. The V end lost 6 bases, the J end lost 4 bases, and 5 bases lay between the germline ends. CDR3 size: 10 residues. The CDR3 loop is CASTCYEQYF. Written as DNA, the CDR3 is TGTGCCAGCACCTGTTACGAGCAGTACTTC.

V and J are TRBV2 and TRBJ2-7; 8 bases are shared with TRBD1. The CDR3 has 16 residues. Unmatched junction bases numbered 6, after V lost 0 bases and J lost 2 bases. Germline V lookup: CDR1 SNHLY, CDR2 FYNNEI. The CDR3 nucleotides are TGTGCCAGCAGTGAAGCGCGAAGGACAGGGCCCTACGAGCAGTACTTC. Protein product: CASSEARRTGPYEQYF.

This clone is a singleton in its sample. The CDR3 region is CASSFTGRASWGDTQYF. Written as DNA, the CDR3 is TGTGCCAGCAGCTTTACCGGGAGGGCCAGCTGGGGAGATACGCAGTATTTT. The rearrangement links TRBV7-2 to TRBJ2-3; 8 nucleotides match TRBD2. Germline-derived CDR1 and CDR2 are SGHTA and FQGNSA. CDR3 length: 17 amino acids. The V and J ends lost 3 bases and 5 bases, in that order; junction bases with no gene match: 13.

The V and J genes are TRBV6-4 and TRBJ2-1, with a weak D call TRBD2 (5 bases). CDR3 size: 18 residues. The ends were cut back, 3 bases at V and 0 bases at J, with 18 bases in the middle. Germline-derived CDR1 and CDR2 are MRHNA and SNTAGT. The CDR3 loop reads CASSEGVLSESSYNEQFF. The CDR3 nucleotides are TGTGCCAGCAGTGAGGGCGTCCTTAGCGAAAGCTCCTACAATGAGCAGTTCTTC.